Reported below is one TCR beta chain. Its cognate antigen is unknown. The data belong to a study of vaccination and CD4 T cells after COVID-19. Study-wide background: The convalescent group had six males, four females, seven Caucasians, two Asians, one multiracial. Two mRNA vaccine doses were given, either BNT162b2 or mRNA-1273. From HCoV-229E, HCoV-OC43, HCoV-NL63 and SARS-CoV-2, overlapping spike peptides were used to stimulate the cells.

Oncomine TCR Beta short-read sequencing was applied to DNA from cultured CD4+ T cells. From CD4+ T cells that had been cultured, genomic DNA was extracted. MiXCR, applied by TCRdb to the PCR reads, yields one record per CDR3 protein. The sample records about 10,000 distinct CDR3 sequences, about a third being singletons. Treatment noted: roughly 10-day PBMC culture with coronavirus spike peptide pools or control peptides (ViraFEST assay). Investigators obtained the unexposed donor's CD4+ T cells before the COVID-19 pandemic (2011-2018). Antigen-specific T cell expansion with peptide pools preceded TCR sequencing in the ViraFEST approach. Looked up from germline, CDR1 is MNHNS and CDR2 is SASEGT. The CDR3 consists of 14 residues. Trimming shortened V by 4 bases and J by 0 bases, and 10 bases separated the two germline ends.

This chain joins TRBV6-1 and TRBJ2-7, with D possibly matching TRBD1 (6 bases). The clonotype was recovered from a human donor in good health. The sequenced sample consisted of CD4+ T cells from blood, cultured in vitro. The CDR3 nucleotides are TGTGCCAGCAGTGTTCGGACAGCCTCCTACGAGCAGTACTTC. This encodes CASSVRTASYEQYF.